This T cell receptor beta chain was profiled in a study of blood T cell repertoires in COVID-19. Turning to the study itself: Samples of COVID-19 (acute and convalescent) were obtained from the United States, Italy and Spain. In each case, the material was cDNA or gDNA derived from T cells, B-cell-depleted T cells, or PBMCs.

With 6 bases removed from V and 2 bases from J, the gap between germline ends came to 13 bases. The CDR3 runs 13 residues. CDR1 is SQVTM and CDR2 is ANQGSEA in the germline V gene. Under the authors' procedure: Reference gene primer amplification gave nucleated cell count estimates. Profiled with immunoSEQ multiplex PCR; TCRdb holds only in-frame clones, not every one. That table furnishes V, J and clone size, whereas the DNA furnished D and trimming. The sample records tens of thousands of clones, around nine tenths being singletons. The receptor comes from a middle-aged man with active COVID-19. Material: peripheral blood. The chain is built from TRBV29-1 and TRBJ1-1, with TRBD1 as a possible D gene (6 bases). The CDR3, as DNA: TGCAGCGTCCTCGACAGGAGTAACACTGAAGCTTTCTTT. Amino acid sequence: CSVLDRSNTEAFF.